The 15 T cell receptor beta chains below come from one sample, sequenced in a study of cytomegalovirus exposure and HLA in healthy donors (dated by TCRdb to about 2017). Library method: the immunoSEQ multiplex PCR assay. TCRdb retrieved this table from immuneACCESS and kept in-frame rearrangements only. Not all clones are present; in checked studies, unresolved V genes account for under half, and no reason is known for the remainder. The sample table lists about 40,000 clones, 93% of them with a count of one. Less than 2.5% of the sample comes from the top ten. The material sequenced was PBMCs. The receptors come from a woman aged 18-29 years in good health and CMV-seronegative.

The gene calls are TRBV28 and TRBJ2-5, with D possibly matching TRBD2 (7 bases). V was trimmed by 2 bases and J by 5 bases, leaving 12 bases between them. CDR3 size: 14 residues. The V gene's germline CDR1 is MDHEN and CDR2 SYDVKM. The CDR3 DNA sequence: TGTGCCAGCAGTTTACGGGGGGCTCGGGAGACCCAGTACTTC. Its protein product is CASSLRGARETQYF.

The chain uses TRBV2 and TRBJ2-5, with TRBD1 matching 7 bases. This CDR3 spans 14 amino acids. CDR1 is SNHLY, CDR2 FYNNEI, per germline. The V gene end was trimmed by 5 bases and the J gene end by 0 bases; junction bases not matched to a gene: 3. CDR3 nucleotide sequence: TGTGCCAGCAGTCAAGACAGGGACCAAGAGACCCAGTACTTC. It is translated as CASSQDRDQETQYF. Supplemented by reference TRBV2 and TRBJ2-5, the full variable domain reads EPEVTQTPSHQVTQMGQEVILRCVPISNHLYFYWYRQILGQKVEFLVSFYNNEISEKSEIFDDQFSVERPDGSNFTLKIRSTKLEDSAMYFCASSQDRDQETQYFGPGTRLLVL.

The V call is TRBV11-2, the J call TRBJ2-2; a weak D match, TRBD1 (5 bases). V lost 4 bases, J lost 1 base, and 10 bases lay in between. The CDR3 extends over 15 amino acids. Germline lookup yields CDR1 SGHAT and CDR2 FQNNGV. This chain's CDR3 is CASSWGRQNTGELFF. The CDR3 DNA reads as TGTGCCAGCAGCTGGGGCAGACAGAACACCGGGGAGCTGTTTTTT.

The CDR3 bases are TGCGCCAGCAGCCTAAGCACCGGGACAGAGCATGGCTACACCTTC. Amino acid sequence: CASSLSTGTEHGYTF. V gene TRBV5-1 combines with J gene TRBJ1-2; TRBD1 matches at 7 bases. V gave up 4 bases and J gave up 6 bases; unmatched junction bases: 12. CDR3 length: 15 amino acids. Germline loops: CDR1 SGHRS, CDR2 YFSETQ.

J is TRBJ2-3 and V is TRBV2, with 11 positions matching TRBD2. CDR3 length: 16 residues. The V gene's germline CDR1 is SNHLY and CDR2 FYNNEI. V shed 5 bases and J 1 base; nucleotides not matched to a gene: 5. For the CDR3, the DNA is TGTGCCAGCAGTCGAGCACTAGCGGGGGGCACAGATACGCAGTATTTT. It specifies CASSRALAGGTDTQYF.

CDR3 loop: CASSPEQGTFQETQYF. DNA for the CDR3: TGTGCCAGCAGCCCAGAGCAGGGTACCTTCCAAGAGACCCAGTACTTC. V is TRBV14 and J is TRBJ2-5; possible D gene TRBD1, 5 bases. In germline, CDR1 is SGHDN, CDR2 FVKESK. V shed 4 bases and J shed 1 base, with 16 bases lying between them. This CDR3 contains 16 residues.

The V call is TRBV9, the J call TRBJ1-6; possible D gene TRBD1, 5 bases. The CDR3 consists of 13 residues. Looked up from germline, CDR1 is SGDLS and CDR2 is YYNGEE. V lost 1 base, J lost 7 bases, and 6 bases lay in between. CDR3 in DNA: TGTGCCAGCAGCGTACAGGGCAATTCACCCCTCCACTTT. This sequence encodes CASSVQGNSPLHF.

The chain recombines TRBV7-2 with TRBJ1-3; unclear D gene. CDR1 and CDR2 (germline): SGHTA, FQGNSA. The CDR3 is 11 residues long. Trimming cost V 5 bases and J 10 bases, with 9 bases left between them. The CDR3 bases are TGTGCCAGCAGCCCTCTAGGTACCATATATTTT. This codes for CASSPLGTIYF.

This chain connects TRBV27 to TRBJ2-1; 11 nucleotides agree with TRBD2. The germline CDR1 and CDR2 sequences are MNHEY and SMNVEV (reference sequence). The junction had 11 bases not matched to a gene; V was cut back by 6 bases and J by 7 bases. The CDR3 is 16 residues long. The DNA for the CDR3 is TGTGCCAGCAGAAAATTAGCGGGGGGGGTTGTTAATGAGCAGTTCTTC. Translated: CASRKLAGGVVNEQFF.

CDR3 in amino acids: CASSRTAGGATNEKLFF. The CDR3 DNA reads TGTGCCAGCAGCAGGACAGCCGGAGGTGCAACTAATGAAAAACTGTTTTTT. The chain is built from TRBV14 and TRBJ1-4; a weak D match, TRBD1 (6 bases). V gave up 5 bases and J gave up 0 bases, with 16 bases separating them. There are 17 residues in the CDR3. CDR1 and CDR2 from the germline V gene are SGHDN and FVKESK.

The J gene is TRBJ2-7, the V gene TRBV30; the D gene is possibly TRBD1 (7 bases). Germline assignment: CDR1 GTSNPN and CDR2 SVGIG (reference sequence). Trimming shortened V by 3 bases and J by 4 bases, and 10 bases separated the two germline ends. The CDR3 consists of 12 residues. The CDR3 bases are TGTGCCTGGAGCGGGGGACAGTACGAGCAGTACTTC. This translates into CAWSGGQYEQYF.

This sequence joins TRBV6-6 and TRBJ1-2; 7 bases are shared with TRBD1. V shed 2 bases, J shed 3 bases, and the junction held 6 bases outside the gene matches. CDR1 MNHNY and CDR2 SVGAGI come from the germline V gene (reference sequence). The CDR3 runs to 15 residues. CDR3 DNA sequence: TGTGCCAGCAGTTACCTTTTAGGGGGCGACTATGGCTACACCTTC. Its translation is CASSYLLGGDYGYTF.

This clone was seen only once. This chain connects TRBV5-1 to TRBJ1-3, with a possible D match to TRBD1 (6 bases). The CDR3 sequence is 16 residues long. Trimming removed 2 bases at V and 4 bases at J, with 16 bases between. Germline V gene sequence: CDR1 SGHRS, CDR2 YFSETQ. The CDR3 reads CASSFGTGSSGNTIYF. For the CDR3, the DNA is TGCGCCAGCAGCTTCGGTACAGGGTCGTCCGGAAACACCATATATTTT.

The chain combines TRBV30 with TRBJ2-1; 7 bases agree with TRBD1. The CDR3 runs to 16 residues. CDR1 and CDR2 (germline): GTSNPN, SVGIG (reference sequence). J lost 2 bases, V lost 1 base, and 8 bases had no gene match. CDR3 sequence reads: CAWSDPGGPTYNEQFF. The CDR3 nucleotides are TGTGCCTGGAGTGACCCAGGGGGTCCAACCTACAATGAGCAGTTCTTC.

V gene TRBV19 combines with J gene TRBJ2-1; 7 bases fit TRBD2. The CDR3 totals 14 residues. V was clipped by 8 bases and J by 9 bases; unmatched bases: 13. Germline CDR1 reads LNHDA; CDR2 reads SQIVND (reference sequence). The CDR3 bases are TGTGCCAGTGGGGGGGATGCGACGAACCCTGAGCAGTTCTTC. Translated, it gives CASGGDATNPEQFF.